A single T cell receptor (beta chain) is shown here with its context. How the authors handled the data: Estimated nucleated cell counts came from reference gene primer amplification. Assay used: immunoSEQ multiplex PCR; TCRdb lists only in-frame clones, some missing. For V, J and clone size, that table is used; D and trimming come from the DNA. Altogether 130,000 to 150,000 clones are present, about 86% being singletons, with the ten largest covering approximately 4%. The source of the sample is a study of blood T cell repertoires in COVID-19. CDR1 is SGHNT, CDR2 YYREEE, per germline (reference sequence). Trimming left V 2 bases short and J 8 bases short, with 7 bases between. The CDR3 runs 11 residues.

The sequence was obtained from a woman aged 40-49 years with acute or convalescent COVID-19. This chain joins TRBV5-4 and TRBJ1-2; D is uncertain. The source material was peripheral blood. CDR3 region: CASSLGGGYTF. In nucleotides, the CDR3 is TGTGCCAGCAGCTTAGGAGGCGGCTACACCTTC.